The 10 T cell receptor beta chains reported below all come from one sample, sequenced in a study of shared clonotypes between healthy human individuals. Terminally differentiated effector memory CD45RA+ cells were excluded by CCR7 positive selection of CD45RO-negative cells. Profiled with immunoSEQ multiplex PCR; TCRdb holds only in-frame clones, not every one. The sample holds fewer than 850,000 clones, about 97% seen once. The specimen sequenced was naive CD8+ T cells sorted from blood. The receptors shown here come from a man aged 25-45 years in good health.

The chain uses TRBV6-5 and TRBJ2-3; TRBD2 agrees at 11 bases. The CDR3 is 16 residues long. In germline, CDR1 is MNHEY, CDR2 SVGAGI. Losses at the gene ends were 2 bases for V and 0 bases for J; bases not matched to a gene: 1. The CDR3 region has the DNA TGTGCCAGCAGTTACCTAGCGGGAGGTAGCACAGATACGCAGTATTTT. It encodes CASSYLAGGSTDTQYF.

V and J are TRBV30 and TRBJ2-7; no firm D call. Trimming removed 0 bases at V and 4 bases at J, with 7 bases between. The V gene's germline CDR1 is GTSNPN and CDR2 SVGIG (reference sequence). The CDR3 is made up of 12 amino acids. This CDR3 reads CAWSVLLYEQYF. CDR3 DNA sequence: TGTGCCTGGAGTGTACTCCTATACGAGCAGTACTTC.

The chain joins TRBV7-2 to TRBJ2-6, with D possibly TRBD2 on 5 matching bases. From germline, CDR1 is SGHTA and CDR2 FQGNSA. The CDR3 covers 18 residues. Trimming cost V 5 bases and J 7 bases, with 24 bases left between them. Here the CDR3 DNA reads TGTGCCAGCAGCAGCGGTCAACTAGGGCTTCTTGACGCCAACGTCCTGACTTTC. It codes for CASSSGQLGLLDANVLTF.

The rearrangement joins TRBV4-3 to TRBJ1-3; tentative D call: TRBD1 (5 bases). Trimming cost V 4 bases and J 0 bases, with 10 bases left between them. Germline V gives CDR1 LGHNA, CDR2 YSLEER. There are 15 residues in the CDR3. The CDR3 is CASSPGTSSGNTIYF. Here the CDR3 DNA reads TGCGCCAGCAGCCCAGGGACTTCCTCTGGAAACACCATATATTTT.

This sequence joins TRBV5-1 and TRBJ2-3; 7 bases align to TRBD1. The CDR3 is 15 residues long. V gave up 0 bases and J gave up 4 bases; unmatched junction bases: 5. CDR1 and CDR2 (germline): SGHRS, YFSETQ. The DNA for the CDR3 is TGCGCCAGCAGCTTGGCGGTAGGGGGCGCAGATACGCAGTATTTT. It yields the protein CASSLAVGGADTQYF.

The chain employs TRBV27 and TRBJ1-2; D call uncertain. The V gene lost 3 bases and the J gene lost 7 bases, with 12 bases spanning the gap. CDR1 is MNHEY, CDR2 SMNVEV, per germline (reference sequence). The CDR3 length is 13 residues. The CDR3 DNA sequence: TGTGCCAGCAGTTTCACGGAAACGCGTGGCTACACCTTC. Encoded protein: CASSFTETRGYTF.

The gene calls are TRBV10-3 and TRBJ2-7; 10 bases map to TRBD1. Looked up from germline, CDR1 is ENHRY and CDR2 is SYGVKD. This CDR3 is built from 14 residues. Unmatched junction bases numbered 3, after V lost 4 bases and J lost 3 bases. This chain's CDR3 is CAISAGTGVYEQYF. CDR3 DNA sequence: TGTGCCATCAGTGCCGGGACAGGGGTCTACGAGCAGTACTTC.

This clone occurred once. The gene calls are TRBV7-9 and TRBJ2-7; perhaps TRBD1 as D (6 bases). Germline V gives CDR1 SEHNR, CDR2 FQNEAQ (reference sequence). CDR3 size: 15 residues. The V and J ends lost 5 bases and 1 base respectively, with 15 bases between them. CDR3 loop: CASSQGPDTSYEQYF. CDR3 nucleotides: TGTGCCAGCAGCCAGGGGCCGGACACGTCCTACGAGCAGTACTTC.

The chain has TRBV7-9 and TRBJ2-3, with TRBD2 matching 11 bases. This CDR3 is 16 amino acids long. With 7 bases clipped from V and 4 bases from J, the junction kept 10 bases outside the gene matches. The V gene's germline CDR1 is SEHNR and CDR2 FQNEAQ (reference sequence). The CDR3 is CASIALAGGVADTQYF. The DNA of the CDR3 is TGTGCCAGCATCGCATTAGCGGGAGGGGTCGCAGATACGCAGTATTTT.

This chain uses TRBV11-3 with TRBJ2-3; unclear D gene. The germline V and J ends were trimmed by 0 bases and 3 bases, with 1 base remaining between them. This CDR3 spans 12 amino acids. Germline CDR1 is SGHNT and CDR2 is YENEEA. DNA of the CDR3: TGTGCCAGCAGCTTAGAAACAGATACGCAGTATTTT. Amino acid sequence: CASSLETDTQYF.